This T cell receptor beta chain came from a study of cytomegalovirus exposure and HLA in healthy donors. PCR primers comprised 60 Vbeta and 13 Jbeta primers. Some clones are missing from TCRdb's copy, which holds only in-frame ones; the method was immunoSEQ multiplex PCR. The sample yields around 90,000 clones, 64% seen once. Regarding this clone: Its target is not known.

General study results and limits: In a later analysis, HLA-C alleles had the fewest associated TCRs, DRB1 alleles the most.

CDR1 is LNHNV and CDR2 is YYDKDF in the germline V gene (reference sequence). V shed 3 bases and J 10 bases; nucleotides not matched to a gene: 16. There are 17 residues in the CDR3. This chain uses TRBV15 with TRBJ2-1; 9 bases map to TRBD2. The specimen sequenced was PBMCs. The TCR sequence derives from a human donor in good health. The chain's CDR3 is CATSRWRGGGADPEQFF. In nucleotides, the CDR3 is TGTGCCACCAGCAGGTGGAGGGGCGGGGGGGCCGATCCCGAGCAGTTCTTC.